This TCR beta chain was captured by sequencing in a study of blood T cell repertoires in COVID-19. Study-wide background: Some COVID-19 samples were acute and others convalescent; all came from the United States, Italy and Spain. Sources were T cells, B-cell-depleted T cells, or PBMCs; the material itself was cDNA or gDNA.

V dropped 5 bases and J dropped 10; count of bases not matched to a gene: 6. Germline V lookup: CDR1 MNHEY, CDR2 SVGAGI. The CDR3 totals 12 residues. Authors' processing steps: Reference gene primer amplification gave nucleated cell count estimates. Method: immunoSEQ multiplex PCR; TCRdb's copy keeps in-frame clones and lacks some. V and J calls and clone size are as listed in that table; D and trimming were resolved from the DNA. The table includes around 100,000 clones, about 80% detected once. V and J are TRBV6-5 and TRBJ1-1; 8 nucleotides agree with TRBD1. The TCR originated in a human donor in a cohort sampled during active COVID-19. The specimen was peripheral blood. The CDR3 sequence is CASSMTGVTAFF. Written as DNA, the CDR3 is TGTGCCAGCAGTATGACAGGGGTTACAGCTTTCTTT.